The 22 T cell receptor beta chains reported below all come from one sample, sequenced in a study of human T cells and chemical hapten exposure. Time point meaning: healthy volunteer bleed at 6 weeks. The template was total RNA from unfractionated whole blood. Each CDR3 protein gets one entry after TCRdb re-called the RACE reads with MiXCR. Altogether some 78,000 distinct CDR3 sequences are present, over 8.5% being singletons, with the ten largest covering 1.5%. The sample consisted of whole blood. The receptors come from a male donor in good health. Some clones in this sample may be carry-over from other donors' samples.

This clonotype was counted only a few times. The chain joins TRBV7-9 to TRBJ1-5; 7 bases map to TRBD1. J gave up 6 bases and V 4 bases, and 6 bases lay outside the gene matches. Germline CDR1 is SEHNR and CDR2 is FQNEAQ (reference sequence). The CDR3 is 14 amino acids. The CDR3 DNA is TGTGCCAGCAGCTATACAGGGGACGCTCAGCCCCAGCATTTT. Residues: CASSYTGDAQPQHF.

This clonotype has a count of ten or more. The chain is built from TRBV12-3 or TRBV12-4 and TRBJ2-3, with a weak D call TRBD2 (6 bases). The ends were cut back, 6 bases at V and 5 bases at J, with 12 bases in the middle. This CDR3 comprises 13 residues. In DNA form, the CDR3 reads TGTGCCAGCAGCGGGGGAGGAATAGATACGCAGTATTTT. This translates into CASSGGGIDTQYF.

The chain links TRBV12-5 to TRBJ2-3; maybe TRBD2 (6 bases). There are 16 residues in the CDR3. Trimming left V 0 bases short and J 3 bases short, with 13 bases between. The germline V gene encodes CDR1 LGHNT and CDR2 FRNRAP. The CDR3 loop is CASGLVLAADTDTQYF. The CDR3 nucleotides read TGTGCTAGTGGTTTGGTTTTAGCGGCGGATACAGATACGCAGTATTTT.

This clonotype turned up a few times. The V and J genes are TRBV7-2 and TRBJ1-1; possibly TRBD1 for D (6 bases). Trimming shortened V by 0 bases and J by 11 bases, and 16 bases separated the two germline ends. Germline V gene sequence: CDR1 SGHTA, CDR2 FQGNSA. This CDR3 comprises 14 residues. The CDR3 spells CASSLALGARSAFF. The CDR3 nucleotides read TGTGCCAGCAGCTTAGCTCTGGGGGCTCGATCGGCTTTCTTT.

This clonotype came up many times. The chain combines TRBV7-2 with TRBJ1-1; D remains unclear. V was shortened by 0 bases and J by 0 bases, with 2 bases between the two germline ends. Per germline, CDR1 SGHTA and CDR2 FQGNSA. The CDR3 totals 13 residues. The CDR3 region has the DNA TGTGCCAGCAGCTTAGCCCTGAACACTGAAGCTTTCTTT. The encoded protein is CASSLALNTEAFF.

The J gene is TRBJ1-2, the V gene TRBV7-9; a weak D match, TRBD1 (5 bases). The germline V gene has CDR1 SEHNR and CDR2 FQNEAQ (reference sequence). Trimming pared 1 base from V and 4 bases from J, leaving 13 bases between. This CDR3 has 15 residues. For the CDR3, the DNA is TGTGCCAGCAGCTTAGTGTCGGGGGGACGCTATGGCTACACCTTC. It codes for CASSLVSGGRYGYTF.

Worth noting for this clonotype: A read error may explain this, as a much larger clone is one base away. The CDR3 DNA reads as TGCAGTGCTAGTGGGACACAGGGCGACTTCTATGGCTACACCTTC. Protein sequence: CSASGTQGDFYGYTF. The V and J genes are TRBV20-1 and TRBJ1-2; weak D call: TRBD1 (6 bases). The CDR3 has 15 residues. Trimming pared 3 bases from V and 4 bases from J, leaving 18 bases between. CDR1 is DFQATT, CDR2 SNEGSKA, per germline (reference sequence).

The CDR3 spells CASSLGRGDQPQHF. CDR3 bases: TGTGCCAGCAGTTTAGGCAGGGGCGATCAGCCCCAGCATTTT. The chain uses TRBV28 and TRBJ1-5, with D perhaps TRBD1 (6 bases). Germline V CDR1 and CDR2: MDHEN, SYDVKM. V was cut by 2 bases and J by 5 bases, with 10 bases left in between. This CDR3 is 14 amino acids long.

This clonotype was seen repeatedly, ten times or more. This chain's CDR3 is CASSSGTGNQPQHF. In DNA, the CDR3 is TGCGCCAGCAGCTCCGGGACGGGCAATCAGCCCCAGCATTTT. The chain joins TRBV5-1 to TRBJ1-5; TRBD1 might be the D (5 bases). The V and J ends lost 3 bases and 2 bases respectively, with 9 bases between them. CDR3 length equals 14 residues. CDR1 is SGHRS and CDR2 is YFSETQ in the germline V gene.

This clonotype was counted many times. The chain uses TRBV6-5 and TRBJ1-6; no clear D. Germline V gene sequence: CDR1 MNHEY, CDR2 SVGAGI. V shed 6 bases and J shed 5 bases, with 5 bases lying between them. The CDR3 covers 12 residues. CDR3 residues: CASSQDNSPLHF. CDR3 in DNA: TGTGCCAGCAGCCAGGATAATTCACCCCTCCACTTT.

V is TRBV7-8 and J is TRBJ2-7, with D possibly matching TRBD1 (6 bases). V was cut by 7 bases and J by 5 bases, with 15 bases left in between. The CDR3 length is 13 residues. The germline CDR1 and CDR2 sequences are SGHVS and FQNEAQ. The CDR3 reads CASKPDSLNEQYF. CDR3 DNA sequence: TGTGCCAGCAAGCCGGACAGCCTAAACGAGCAGTACTTC. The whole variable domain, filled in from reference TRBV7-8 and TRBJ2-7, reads GAGVSQSPRYKVAKRGQDVALRCDPISGHVSLFWYQQALGQGPEFLTYFQNEAQLDKSGLPSDRFFAERPEGSVSTLKIQRTQQEDSAVYLCASKPDSLNEQYFGPGTRLTVT.

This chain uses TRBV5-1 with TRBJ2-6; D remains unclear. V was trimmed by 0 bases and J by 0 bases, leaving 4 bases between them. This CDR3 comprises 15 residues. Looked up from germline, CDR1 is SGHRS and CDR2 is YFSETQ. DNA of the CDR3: TGCGCCAGCAGCTTGGACGTCTCTGGGGCCAACGTCCTGACTTTC. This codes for CASSLDVSGANVLTF.

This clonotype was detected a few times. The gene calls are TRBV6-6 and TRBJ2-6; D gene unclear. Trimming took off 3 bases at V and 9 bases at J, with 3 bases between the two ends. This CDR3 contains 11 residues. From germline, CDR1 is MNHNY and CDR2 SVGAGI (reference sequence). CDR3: CASSYINVLTF. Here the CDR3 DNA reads TGTGCCAGCAGTTATATCAACGTCCTGACTTTC.

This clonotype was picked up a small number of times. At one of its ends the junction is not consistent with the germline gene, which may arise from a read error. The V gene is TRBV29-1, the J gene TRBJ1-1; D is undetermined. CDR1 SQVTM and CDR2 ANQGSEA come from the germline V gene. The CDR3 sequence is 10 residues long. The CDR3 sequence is CSVVYTEAFF. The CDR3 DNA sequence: TGCAGCGTCGTATACACGGAAGCTTTCTTT. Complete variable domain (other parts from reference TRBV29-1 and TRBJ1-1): SAVISQKPSRDICQRGTSLTIQCQVDSQVTMMFWYRQQPGQSLTLIATANQGSEATYESGFVIDKFPISRPNLTFSTLTVSNMSPEDSSIYLCSVVYTEAFFGQGTRLTVV.

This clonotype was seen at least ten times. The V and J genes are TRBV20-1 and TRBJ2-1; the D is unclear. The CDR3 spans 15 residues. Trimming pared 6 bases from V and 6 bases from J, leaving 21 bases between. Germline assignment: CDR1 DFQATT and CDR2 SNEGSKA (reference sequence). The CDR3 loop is CSAINGFKLGNEQFF. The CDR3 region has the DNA TGCAGTGCCATTAATGGGTTTAAATTGGGCAATGAGCAGTTCTTC.

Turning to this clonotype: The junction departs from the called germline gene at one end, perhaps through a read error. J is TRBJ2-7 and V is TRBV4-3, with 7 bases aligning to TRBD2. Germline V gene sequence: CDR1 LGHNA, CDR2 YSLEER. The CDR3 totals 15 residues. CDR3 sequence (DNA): TGTGCCAGCAGCCCACGTAGGGGAGGGACCTACGAGCAGTACTTC. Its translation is CASSPRRGGTYEQYF.

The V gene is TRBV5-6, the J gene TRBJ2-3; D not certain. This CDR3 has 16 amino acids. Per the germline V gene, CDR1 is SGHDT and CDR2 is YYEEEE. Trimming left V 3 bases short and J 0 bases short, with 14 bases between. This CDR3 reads CASSSVQSPSTDTQYF. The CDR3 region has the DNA TGTGCCAGCAGCTCCGTCCAATCCCCTAGCACAGATACGCAGTATTTT.

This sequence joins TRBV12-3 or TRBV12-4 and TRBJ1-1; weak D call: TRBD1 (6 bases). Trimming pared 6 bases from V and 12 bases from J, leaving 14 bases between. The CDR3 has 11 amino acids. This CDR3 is CASRRGQKTFF. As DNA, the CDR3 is TGTGCCAGCAGAAGGGGACAAAAAACTTTCTTT.

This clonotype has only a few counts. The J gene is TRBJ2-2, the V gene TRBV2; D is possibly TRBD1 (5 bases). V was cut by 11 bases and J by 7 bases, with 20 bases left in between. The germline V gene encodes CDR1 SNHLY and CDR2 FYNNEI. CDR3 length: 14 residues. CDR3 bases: TGTGCCGGACGGACGGACACCTCCTTCGGGGAGCTGTTTTTT. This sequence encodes CAGRTDTSFGELFF.

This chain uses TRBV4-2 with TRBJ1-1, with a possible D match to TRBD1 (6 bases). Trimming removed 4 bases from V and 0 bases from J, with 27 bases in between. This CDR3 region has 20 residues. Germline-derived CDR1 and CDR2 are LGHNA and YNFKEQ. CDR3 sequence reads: CASSPRPTTGRAHLNTEAFF. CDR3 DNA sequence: TGTGCCAGCAGCCCACGTCCAACTACAGGGCGGGCTCACCTGAACACTGAAGCTTTCTTT.

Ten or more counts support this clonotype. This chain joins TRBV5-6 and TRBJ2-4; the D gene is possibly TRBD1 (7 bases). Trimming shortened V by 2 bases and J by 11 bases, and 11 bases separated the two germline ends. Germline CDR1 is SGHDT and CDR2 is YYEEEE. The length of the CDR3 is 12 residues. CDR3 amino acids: CASSLRGTVQYF. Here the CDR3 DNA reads TGTGCCAGCAGCTTACGCGGGACAGTTCAGTACTTC.

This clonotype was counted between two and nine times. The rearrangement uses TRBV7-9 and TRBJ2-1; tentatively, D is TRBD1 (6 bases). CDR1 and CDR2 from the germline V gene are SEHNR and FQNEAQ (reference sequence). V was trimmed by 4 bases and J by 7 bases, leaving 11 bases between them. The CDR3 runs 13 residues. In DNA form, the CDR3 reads TGTGCCAGCAGCTCCCTTACAGGGAATGAGCAGTTCTTC. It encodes CASSSLTGNEQFF. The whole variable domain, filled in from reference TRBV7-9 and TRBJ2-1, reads DTGVSQNPRHKITKRGQNVTFRCDPISEHNRLYWYRQTLGQGPEFLTYFQNEAQLEKSRLLSDRFSAERPKGSFSTLEIQRTEQGDSAMYLCASSSLTGNEQFFGPGTRLTVL.